The 29 T cell receptor beta chains in this list originate from one sample, sequenced in a study of T cells in Graves' hyperthyroidism and ophthalmopathy. Researchers took RNA transcripts and amplified the TCR beta CDR3 regions from them. First-round RT-PCR targeting the TCR CDR3 was performed with the HTBI primer set. TCRdb independently ran MiXCR on the multiplex PCR reads; one entry per CDR3 protein. The sample consists of under 750,000 distinct CDR3 sequences, under 20% of them appearing once. The sample comprised blood. The receptors stem from a woman between 50 and 59 years old with Graves' hyperthyroidism that later progressed to Graves' ophthalmopathy.

This clonotype has a count of ten or more. V gene TRBV7-2 combines with J gene TRBJ2-5, with 9 nucleotides matching TRBD1. V shed 2 bases, J shed 5 bases, and the junction held 3 bases outside the gene matches. There are 14 residues in the CDR3. CDR1 is SGHTA, CDR2 FQGNSA, per germline. CDR3 region: CASSLSGTGETQYF. CDR3 sequence (DNA): TGTGCCAGCAGCTTATCGGGGACAGGGGAGACCCAGTACTTC.

This clonotype has at least ten counts. The chain combines TRBV12-3 or TRBV12-4 with TRBJ2-1; D is unresolved. Trimming removed 7 bases from V and 10 bases from J, with 20 bases in between. This CDR3 spans 14 amino acids. The CDR3 reads CASTTPLQRGEQFF. In DNA, the CDR3 is TGTGCCAGCACTACGCCCTTGCAACGTGGGGAGCAGTTCTTC.

J is TRBJ1-6 and V is TRBV5-4; D might be TRBD1 (6 bases). Trimming removed 3 bases at V and 6 bases at J, with 13 bases between. Germline V gene sequence: CDR1 SGHNT, CDR2 YYREEE (reference sequence). The CDR3 loop spans 15 amino acids. CDR3 nucleotide sequence: TGTGCCAGCAGCTCCGCACAGGGATTTAATTCACCCCTCCACTTT. Protein product: CASSSAQGFNSPLHF.

In its sample, this clonotype was seen a few times. The rearrangement joins TRBV19 to TRBJ1-1, with D perhaps matching TRBD1 (6 bases). CDR1 is LNHDA, CDR2 SQIVND, per germline (reference sequence). V lost 9 bases, J lost 1 base, and 15 bases lay in between. The CDR3 runs 14 residues. Here the CDR3 DNA reads TGTGCCAGCTCGAGGGGGGGACGGAACACTGAAGCTTTCTTT. Protein: CASSRGGRNTEAFF. Using reference TRBV19 and TRBJ1-1 for the parts outside the CDR3, the full variable domain is DGGITQSPKYLFRKEGQNVTLSCEQNLNHDAMYWYRQDPGQGLRLIYYSQIVNDFQKGDIAEGYSVSREKKESFPLTVTSAQKNPTAFYLCASSRGGRNTEAFFGQGTRLTVV.

This clonotype has ten or more counts. J is TRBJ1-6 and V is TRBV3-1; a weak D match, TRBD1 (6 bases). V lost 5 bases and J 10 bases, leaving 15 bases between the germline ends. The CDR3 has 14 residues. Germline assignment: CDR1 LGHDT and CDR2 YNNKEL (reference sequence). CDR3 coding DNA: TGTGCCAGCAGCTCCAGGGGAAGGTACTCACCCCTCCACTTT. Translating gives CASSSRGRYSPLHF.

This clonotype was counted many times. This chain connects TRBV30 to TRBJ1-1; unclear D gene. V lost 2 bases, J lost 1 base, and 14 bases lay in between. Germline lookup yields CDR1 GTSNPN and CDR2 SVGIG (reference sequence). The CDR3 has 15 residues. CDR3 loop: CAWSLERLSNTEAFF. In nucleotides, the CDR3 is TGTGCCTGGAGTCTCGAGAGGCTTTCGAACACTGAAGCTTTCTTT.

With respect to this clonotype: The junction and the germline gene differ at one end; a read error may be behind it. The gene calls are TRBV7-9 and TRBJ1-1; no clear D gene. The CDR3 spans 13 residues. Germline CDR1 reads SEHNR; CDR2 reads FQNEAQ (reference sequence). CDR3 in amino acids: CVSSPVGSTEAFF. The CDR3 DNA sequence: TGTGTCAGCAGCCCAGTGGGGTCCACTGAAGCTTTCTTT.

This clonotype was observed many times. Since a much larger clone is just one base distant, this may be a read error. This rearrangement joins TRBV5-6 to TRBJ1-1; weak D call: TRBD1 (5 bases). CDR1 SGHDT and CDR2 YYEEEE come from the germline V gene. The CDR3 has 13 residues. Trimming stripped 0 bases from V and 4 bases from J, with 7 bases between. The CDR3 is CASSLGQITEAFF. The CDR3 nucleotides read TGTGCCAGCAGCTTGGGACAGATCACTGAAGCTTTCTTT.

The chain carries TRBV19 and TRBJ1-2, with D unresolved. Germline values: CDR1 LNHDA, CDR2 SQIVND (reference sequence). V lost 5 bases to trimming and J lost 4 bases, with 11 bases between them. This CDR3 comprises 13 residues. DNA of the CDR3: TGTGCCAGTAGTTACCGAGACTTCTATGGCTACACCTTC. This encodes CASSYRDFYGYTF. Full variable domain (remainder filled in from reference TRBV19 and TRBJ1-2): DGGITQSPKYLFRKEGQNVTLSCEQNLNHDAMYWYRQDPGQGLRLIYYSQIVNDFQKGDIAEGYSVSREKKESFPLTVTSAQKNPTAFYLCASSYRDFYGYTFGSGTRLTVV.

The chain carries TRBV6-1 and TRBJ1-6; 8 nucleotides agree with TRBD1. CDR1 is MNHNS and CDR2 is SASEGT in the germline V gene. V lost 6 bases, J lost 9 bases, and 4 bases stayed unmatched. The CDR3 has 13 amino acids. As DNA, the CDR3 is TGTGCCAGCAGGGAGGACAGGGCTTCACCCCTCCACTTT. Translated: CASREDRASPLHF.

This clonotype was seen a few times. This rearrangement joins TRBV10-3 to TRBJ1-4; 8 positions agree with TRBD1. CDR3 length equals 15 residues. CDR1 and CDR2 from the germline V gene are ENHRY and SYGVKD. The V and J ends lost 6 bases and 0 bases, in that order; junction bases with no gene match: 3. CDR3 in amino acids: CAIRGQGATNEKLFF. DNA of the CDR3: TGTGCCATCAGAGGACAGGGCGCAACTAATGAAAAACTGTTTTTT.

This clonotype was seen at least ten times. V gene TRBV11-3 combines with J gene TRBJ2-2; no clear D. The V and J ends lost 5 bases and 3 bases respectively, with 13 bases between them. The CDR3 runs 15 residues. Germline CDR1 is SGHNT and CDR2 is YENEEA. DNA for the CDR3: TGTGCCAGCAGCCCGAGGTTTCCCTACACCGGGGAGCTGTTTTTT. Translation: CASSPRFPYTGELFF.

Only a few counts were recorded for this clonotype. The chain links TRBV18 to TRBJ1-2; D is undetermined. Looked up from germline, CDR1 is KGHSH and CDR2 is LQKENI. The CDR3 is 15 residues long. Trimming cost V 0 bases and J 0 bases, with 8 bases left between them. The CDR3 DNA is TGTGCCAGCTCACCACCGAACATAGCTAACTATGGCTACACCTTC. Translated, it gives CASSPPNIANYGYTF. Filled out from reference TRBV18 and TRBJ1-2, the complete variable domain reads NAGVMQNPRHLVRRRGQEARLRCSPMKGHSHVYWYRQLPEEGLKFMVYLQKENIIDESGMPKERFSAEFPKEGPSILRIQQVVRGDSAAYFCASSPPNIANYGYTFGSGTRLTVV.

The table lists this clonotype with a few counts. This rearrangement joins TRBV2 to TRBJ2-5; 7 bases map to TRBD2. With 6 bases clipped from V and 6 bases from J, the junction kept 7 bases outside the gene matches. Germline CDR1 is SNHLY and CDR2 is FYNNEI. The CDR3 has 13 residues. The CDR3 DNA follows: TGTGCCAGCAGCCCTAGCGGTACTCAGACCCAGTACTTC. As protein: CASSPSGTQTQYF.

This clonotype was detected ten times or more. V is TRBV6-1 and J is TRBJ2-3; no clear D gene. Trimming pared 5 bases from V and 1 base from J, leaving 7 bases between. Looked up from germline, CDR1 is MNHNS and CDR2 is SASEGT. This CDR3 has 13 amino acids. The CDR3 loop is CASSPAGTDTQYF. CDR3 bases: TGTGCCAGCAGTCCCGCGGGCACAGATACGCAGTATTTT.

In this sample, this clonotype turned up many times. J is TRBJ2-5 and V is TRBV18; TRBD1 might be the D (5 bases). Germline CDR1 KGHSH, CDR2 LQKENI. The V gene lost 2 bases and the J gene lost 4 bases, with 11 bases spanning the gap. This CDR3 is 14 amino acids long. The chain's CDR3 is CASSPKGLGETQYF. The DNA of the CDR3 is TGTGCCAGCTCACCAAAGGGGCTTGGAGAGACCCAGTACTTC. Drawing the rest from reference TRBV18 and TRBJ2-5, the complete variable domain is NAGVMQNPRHLVRRRGQEARLRCSPMKGHSHVYWYRQLPEEGLKFMVYLQKENIIDESGMPKERFSAEFPKEGPSILRIQQVVRGDSAAYFCASSPKGLGETQYFGPGTRLLVL.

This clonotype was detected a few times. The V gene is TRBV19, the J gene TRBJ1-1; D might be TRBD1 (5 bases). Per the germline V gene, CDR1 is LNHDA and CDR2 is SQIVND (reference sequence). The CDR3 sequence is 15 residues long. The CDR3 bases are TGTGCAAGTCGGAGCAGGGAGGGATTGAACACTGAAGCTTTCTTT. Translating gives CASRSREGLNTEAFF. The whole variable domain, filled in from reference TRBV19 and TRBJ1-1, reads DGGITQSPKYLFRKEGQNVTLSCEQNLNHDAMYWYRQDPGQGLRLIYYSQIVNDFQKGDIAEGYSVSREKKESFPLTVTSAQKNPTAFYLCASRSREGLNTEAFFGQGTRLTVV.

Many counts were recorded for this clonotype. V and J are TRBV5-1 and TRBJ2-1, with 9 bases fitting TRBD2. Germline CDR1 is SGHRS and CDR2 is YFSETQ. CDR3 length equals 17 residues. V lost 4 bases, J lost 7 bases, and 15 bases stayed unmatched. CDR3 DNA: TGCGCCAGCAGCCCTCTAGGACTAGCGAAGGTGAGGAATGAGCAGTTCTTC. It codes for CASSPLGLAKVRNEQFF. Full variable domain (rest looked up from reference TRBV5-1 and TRBJ2-1): KAGVTQTPRYLIKTRGQQVTLSCSPISGHRSVSWYQQTPGQGLQFLFEYFSETQRNKGNFPGRFSGRQFSNSRSEMNVSTLELGDSALYLCASSPLGLAKVRNEQFFGPGTRLTVL.

At least ten counts were recorded for this clonotype. This rearrangement joins TRBV7-3 to TRBJ2-1, with 13 bases lining up with TRBD2. CDR1 and CDR2 from the germline V gene are SGHTA and FQGTGA. The CDR3 spans 16 residues. The V gene end was trimmed by 2 bases and the J gene end by 5 bases; junction bases not matched to a gene: 3. CDR3 residues: CASSLAGTSGNNEQFF. CDR3 coding DNA: TGTGCCAGCAGCTTAGCCGGGACTAGCGGGAACAATGAGCAGTTCTTC.

The chain couples TRBV28 to TRBJ1-2; D may be TRBD1 (5 bases). The germline gives CDR1 MDHEN, CDR2 SYDVKM. Trimming stripped 3 bases from V and 8 bases from J, with 25 bases between. The CDR3 covers 17 residues. CDR3 nucleotide sequence: TGTGCCAGCAGTTTCCGGGGCGGACTGTATTCCTCATTGGGCTACACCTTC. Its protein is CASSFRGGLYSSLGYTF.

The sample holds many counts of this clonotype. The CDR3 is CASSASGTGYNEQFF. DNA for the CDR3: TGTGCCAGCAGCGCCTCCGGGACAGGCTACAATGAGCAGTTCTTC. The chain recombines TRBV7-8 with TRBJ2-1, with 8 bases that match TRBD1. The germline gives CDR1 SGHVS, CDR2 FQNEAQ. CDR3 length equals 15 residues. Trimming removed 5 bases from V and 3 bases from J; junction bases left unmatched: 6.

This clonotype appeared many times. The chain uses TRBV11-2 and TRBJ2-1, with TRBD2 as a possible D gene (6 bases). The ends were cut back, 1 base at V and 3 bases at J, with 10 bases in the middle. The CDR3 loop spans 15 amino acids. The germline gives CDR1 SGHAT, CDR2 FQNNGV. The CDR3 bases are TGTGCCAGCAGCTTAGTTGTGGGGGGCTACAATGAGCAGTTCTTC. Translation: CASSLVVGGYNEQFF.

This clonotype has a count of ten or more. This rearrangement joins TRBV5-1 to TRBJ2-2; no definite D call. CDR3 length equals 11 residues. Germline V lookup: CDR1 SGHRS, CDR2 YFSETQ. V lost 2 bases and J 8 bases, leaving 4 bases between the germline ends. CDR3 sequence reads: CASSFRGELFF. In nucleotides, the CDR3 is TGCGCCAGCAGCTTCCGGGGGGAGCTGTTTTTT.

The sample holds many counts of this clonotype. This sequence joins TRBV11-2 and TRBJ2-1; 8 nucleotides agree with TRBD2. CDR3 length: 14 amino acids. V was clipped by 5 bases and J by 7 bases; unmatched bases: 7. The germline V gene has CDR1 SGHAT and CDR2 FQNNGV. The CDR3 here is CASSPFRGGNEQFF. In nucleotides, the CDR3 is TGTGCCAGCAGCCCTTTCCGGGGGGGGAATGAGCAGTTCTTC.

This clonotype appeared many times. The chain recombines TRBV5-1 with TRBJ2-2, with TRBD1 as a possible D gene (5 bases). CDR3 length: 14 amino acids. Deletions cut 4 bases from V and 6 bases from J, with 13 bases between. Germline V gives CDR1 SGHRS, CDR2 YFSETQ. The CDR3 DNA reads as TGCGCCAGCAGCGGCAGGGTCGGGCCCGGGGAGCTGTTTTTT. This gives the protein CASSGRVGPGELFF.

The chain employs TRBV20-1 and TRBJ1-2; possible D gene TRBD1, 6 bases. Trimming cost V 2 bases and J 2 bases, with 18 bases left between them. The length of the CDR3 is 16 residues. Germline V gene sequence: CDR1 DFQATT, CDR2 SNEGSKA (reference sequence). The CDR3 region is CSARKGGGGLNYGYTF. The CDR3 region has the DNA TGCAGTGCTAGAAAGGGGGGGGGGGGACTCAACTATGGCTACACCTTC.

This sequence joins TRBV7-8 and TRBJ1-2, with 7 bases identical to TRBD1. V trimming: 4 bases; J trimming: 3 bases; junction bases outside the gene matches: 8. The CDR3 length is 15 residues. Germline V gene data show CDR1 as SGHVS and CDR2 as FQNEAQ. The CDR3 DNA is TGTGCCAGCAGCTACGAAGACAGGGCAGACTATGGCTACACCTTC. Its translation: CASSYEDRADYGYTF.

This clonotype was counted at least ten times. The gene calls are TRBV11-3 and TRBJ2-3; TRBD2 agrees at 9 bases. CDR3 length equals 16 residues. The trim removed 5 bases at V and 2 bases at J, leaving 8 bases unmatched. CDR1 and CDR2 (germline): SGHNT, YENEEA. The CDR3 sequence is CASSLRAGGPTDTQYF. Here the CDR3 DNA reads TGTGCCAGCAGCCTCAGAGCGGGGGGCCCCACAGATACGCAGTATTTT. Based on the CDR3 plus reference TRBV11-3 and TRBJ2-3, the full variable domain is EAGVVQSPRYKIIEKKQPVAFWCNPISGHNTLYWYLQNLGQGPELLIRYENEEAVDDSQLPKDRFSAERLKGVDSTLKIQPAELGDSAVYLCASSLRAGGPTDTQYFGPGTRLTVL.

The chain combines TRBV12-3 or TRBV12-4 with TRBJ2-5, with TRBD2 matching over 13 bases. Germline trimming cut 5 bases from V and 4 bases from J; bases unmatched to any gene: 10. The CDR3 length is 17 residues. CDR3 in DNA: TGTGCCAGCAGTCAAACTAGCGGGGGGGTTTTCGGAGAGACCCAGTACTTC. Its translation: CASSQTSGGVFGETQYF.